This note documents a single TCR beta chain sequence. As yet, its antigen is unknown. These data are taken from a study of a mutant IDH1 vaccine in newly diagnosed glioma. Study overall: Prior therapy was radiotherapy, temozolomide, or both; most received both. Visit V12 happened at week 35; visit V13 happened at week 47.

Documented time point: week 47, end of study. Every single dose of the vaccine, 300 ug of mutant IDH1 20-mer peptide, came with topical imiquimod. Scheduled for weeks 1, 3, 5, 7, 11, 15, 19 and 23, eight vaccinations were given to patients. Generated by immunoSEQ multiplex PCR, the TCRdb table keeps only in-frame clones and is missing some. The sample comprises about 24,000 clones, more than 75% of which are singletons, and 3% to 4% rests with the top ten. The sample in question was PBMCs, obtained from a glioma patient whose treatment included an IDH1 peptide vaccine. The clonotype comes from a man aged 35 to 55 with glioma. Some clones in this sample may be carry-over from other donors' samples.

DNA for the CDR3: TGTGCCTGGAGTCAAAGGGACAGGACGGCTTTCTTT. Encoded protein: CAWSQRDRTAFF. The chain uses TRBV30 and TRBJ1-1; TRBD1 aligns across 8 bases. The CDR3 consists of 12 residues. J gave up 11 bases and V 2 bases, and 7 bases lay outside the gene matches. Germline-derived CDR1 and CDR2 are GTSNPN and SVGIG (reference sequence).